This TCR beta chain was identified in a study of control samples from healthy donors and cancer patients. Measured with immunoSEQ multiplex PCR; TCRdb has only the in-frame clones, and not every one. The sample lists about 77,000 clones, approximately 92% occurring once. This CDR3 has 15 amino acids. This TCR derives from a woman aged 60-75 years in good health. Sequencing was performed on blood. J is TRBJ2-7 and V is TRBV12-2; TRBD2, the table's D call, lacks a check against the DNA. TRBV12-2 is tagged as a pseudogene. For the CDR3, the DNA is TGTGCAAGTCGCTTGATGGCTAGCAGGACCTACGAGCAGTACTTC. It specifies CASRLMASRTYEQYF.